The 15 T cell receptor beta chains given below trace back to one sample, sequenced in a study of cytomegalovirus exposure and HLA in healthy donors. Primers: 60 Vbeta forward and 13 Jbeta reverse. The table came from immunoSEQ multiplex PCR; TCRdb's copy has only in-frame clones and leaves some out. The sample has tens of thousands of clones, 80% seen once. Source material: PBMCs. The source is a woman aged 45-60 years in good health and CMV-seropositive.

This chain links TRBV11-2 with TRBJ2-3, with 8 bases identical to TRBD2. V shed 3 bases and J 1 base; nucleotides not matched to a gene: 6. Germline V gives CDR1 SGHAT, CDR2 FQNNGV. The CDR3 length is 16 residues. The DNA for the CDR3 is TGTGCCAGCAGCTTTTACCCGGGGGGGGGCACAGATACGCAGTATTTT. Amino acid sequence: CASSFYPGGGTDTQYF.

The J gene is TRBJ2-7, the V gene TRBV9, with D unresolved. The CDR3 has 14 amino acids. Deletions cut 0 bases from V and 0 bases from J, with 7 bases between. Per the germline V gene, CDR1 is SGDLS and CDR2 is YYNGEE. The DNA for the CDR3 is TGTGCCAGCAGCGTAGACGTGAGCTCCTACGAGCAGTACTTC. This encodes CASSVDVSSYEQYF.

This rearrangement joins TRBV5-1 to TRBJ2-3; D perhaps matches TRBD1 (6 bases). The CDR3 runs to 17 residues. The germline gives CDR1 SGHRS, CDR2 YFSETQ. Trimming pared 3 bases from V and 2 bases from J, leaving 19 bases between. In DNA, the CDR3 is TGCGCCAGCAGCTCAAACGTACAGGGCGCAAACACAGATACGCAGTATTTT. Encoded protein: CASSSNVQGANTDTQYF.

The chain uses TRBV7-9 and TRBJ2-1, with a tentative D call TRBD2 (6 bases). CDR1 is SEHNR and CDR2 is FQNEAQ in the germline V gene (reference sequence). The CDR3 consists of 16 residues. V was shortened by 2 bases and J by 5 bases, with 16 bases between the two germline ends. DNA for the CDR3: TGTGCCAGCAGCTTATTGGGCCGGGACTTGAACAATGAGCAGTTCTTC. Residues: CASSLLGRDLNNEQFF.

The chain couples TRBV6-1 to TRBJ2-4; D gene unclear. The CDR3 spans 16 residues. The V gene lost 2 bases and the J gene lost 2 bases, with 13 bases spanning the gap. Germline loops: CDR1 MNHNS, CDR2 SASEGT. The CDR3 nucleotides read TGTGCCAGCAGTGAAACTGGGCTTAGTTCCAAAAACATTCAGTACTTC. Translation gives CASSETGLSSKNIQYF.

The CDR3 nucleotides read TGTGCCAGCAGTTACTCGATTGAGTTCTCCTACAATGAGCAGTTCTTC. Amino acids: CASSYSIEFSYNEQFF. The chain is built from TRBV6-5 and TRBJ2-1, with unresolved D. V was pared by 0 bases and J by 0 bases, with 9 bases between. Germline values: CDR1 MNHEY, CDR2 SVGAGI. The CDR3 is 16 residues long.

This clone occurred once. The genes are TRBV7-6 and TRBJ2-6; possibly TRBD1 for D (6 bases). The V end lost 1 base, the J end lost 4 bases, and 14 bases lay between the germline ends. Germline assignment: CDR1 SGHVS and CDR2 FNYEAQ. The CDR3 has 17 amino acids. The CDR3 sequence: CASSLVGGRVGANVLTF. Written as DNA, the CDR3 is TGTGCCAGCAGCTTAGTAGGGGGACGAGTCGGGGCCAACGTCCTGACTTTC.

The V and J genes are TRBV6-1 and TRBJ2-2; 8 nucleotides match TRBD1. The junction had 6 bases not matched to a gene; V was cut back by 2 bases and J by 4 bases. Germline V gives CDR1 MNHNS, CDR2 SASEGT. The CDR3 is 16 residues long. The CDR3 coding sequence is TGTGCCAGCAGTGAACAGGGCAGGGGGCCCACCGGGGAGCTGTTTTTT. It encodes CASSEQGRGPTGELFF.

The chain recombines TRBV6-5 with TRBJ1-2, with D tentatively TRBD1 (5 bases). Germline V gene data show CDR1 as MNHEY and CDR2 as SVGAGI. This CDR3 contains 14 residues. V lost 0 bases, J lost 3 bases, and 8 bases lay in between. As DNA, the CDR3 is TGTGCCAGCAGTTACTCCCCAGGGCACTATGGCTACACCTTC. Translation: CASSYSPGHYGYTF.

This clone appeared once. V gene TRBV12-5 combines with J gene TRBJ2-3, with D tentatively TRBD1 (5 bases). Per germline, CDR1 LGHNT and CDR2 FRNRAP. V was trimmed by 0 bases and J by 2 bases, leaving 12 bases between them. The length of the CDR3 is 16 residues. This CDR3 is CASGLVRGHLTDTQYF. The CDR3 nucleotides read TGTGCTAGTGGTTTGGTACGAGGACACCTCACAGATACGCAGTATTTT. The full variable domain, with the rest looked up from reference TRBV12-5 and TRBJ2-3, is DARVTQTPRHKVTEMGQEVTMRCQPILGHNTVFWYRQTMMQGLELLAYFRNRAPLDDSGMPKDRFSAEMPDATLATLKIQPSEPRDSAVYFCASGLVRGHLTDTQYFGPGTRLTVL.

J is TRBJ2-5 and V is TRBV5-1; D is possibly TRBD1 (5 bases). Per germline, CDR1 SGHRS and CDR2 YFSETQ. The V and J ends lost 0 bases and 3 bases respectively, with 9 bases between them. The CDR3 covers 14 residues. CDR3 sequence: CASSLGGPKETQYF. The CDR3, as DNA: TGCGCCAGCAGCTTGGGGGGCCCTAAAGAGACCCAGTACTTC.

V gene TRBV11-3 combines with J gene TRBJ2-1; TRBD2 might be the D (5 bases). V lost 8 bases, J lost 0 bases, and 11 bases lay in between. The CDR3 is 14 residues long. CDR1 and CDR2 (germline): SGHNT, YENEEA. This chain's CDR3 is CASVQGLSYNEQFF. For the CDR3, the DNA is TGTGCCAGCGTTCAAGGACTCTCCTACAATGAGCAGTTCTTC.

This clone has just a few counts. The chain uses TRBV6-5 and TRBJ2-2; D remains ambiguous. Germline V CDR1 and CDR2: MNHEY, SVGAGI. Between the trimmed V and J ends, which lost 2 bases and 4 bases, there was a span of 14 bases. This CDR3 is 16 amino acids long. The CDR3 protein is CASSYLEVGPTGELFF. In DNA, the CDR3 is TGTGCCAGCAGTTACCTTGAAGTCGGTCCCACCGGGGAGCTGTTTTTT.

The V call is TRBV7-9, the J call TRBJ1-4; perhaps TRBD1 as D (6 bases). Trimming removed 7 bases from V and 3 bases from J, with 9 bases in between. The CDR3 spans 13 residues. The germline V gene has CDR1 SEHNR and CDR2 FQNEAQ (reference sequence). The CDR3 sequence is CASNDRPNEKLFF. The CDR3 bases are TGTGCCAGCAACGACAGGCCTAATGAAAAACTGTTTTTT.

This clone came up a few times. This chain links TRBV7-9 with TRBJ1-2, with D possibly being TRBD1 (6 bases). Germline V gene sequence: CDR1 SEHNR, CDR2 FQNEAQ (reference sequence). This CDR3 spans 15 amino acids. Between the trimmed V and J ends, which lost 1 base and 6 bases, there was a span of 15 bases. The CDR3 is CASSLEGRGIDGYTF. In DNA form, the CDR3 reads TGTGCCAGCAGCTTAGAGGGCAGGGGAATTGATGGCTACACCTTC.